A selection of T cell receptor beta chains follows, all from one sample in a study of blood T cell repertoires in COVID-19. The repertoire was sequenced with immunoSEQ multiplex PCR; TCRdb's copy has only in-frame clones and lacks some. This table has 50,000 or so clones, about 93% appearing once. The sample taken for sequencing was peripheral blood. These receptors came from a human donor with active COVID-19. The donor label of this sample is uncertain. Both conserved end residues are part of each CDR3. The order of the fields is V gene, D gene, clone size, J gene, CDR3 DNA, CDR3 protein. A D gene is named only where the DNA matches it firmly. The listing skips clone size in some rows; elsewhere it reads once, few, many or a size class.

>TRBV7-9|TRBD2|NA|TRBJ2-2
TGTGCCAGCAGCTTAGGGGGACTAGCGGGAGTCGACGGGGAGCTGTTTTTT
CASSLGGLAGVDGELFF
>TRBV28|TRBD2|NA|TRBJ2-7
TGTGCCAGCAGTCTGCGCGCAGCGGGAGCCACCTACGAGCAGTACTTC
CASSLRAAGATYEQYF
>TRBV27|NA|NA|TRBJ1-5
TGTGCCAGCAGCCCAAGACAGGTATTGGAGCCCCAGCATTTT
CASSPRQVLEPQHF
>TRBV13|NA|once|TRBJ2-1
TGTGCCAGCACCACAGAGGGACTCCTCGACAGTGAGCAGTTCTTC
CASTTEGLLDSEQFF
>TRBV27|NA|NA|TRBJ1-5
TGTGCCAGCAGTTCCGGGAAGACATTAGGCAATCAGCCCCAGCATTTT
CASSSGKTLGNQPQHF
>TRBV20-1|TRBD2|NA|TRBJ2-3
TGCAGTGCGAGTCTAGCGGGGGTGACAGATACGCAGTATTTT
CSASLAGVTDTQYF
>TRBV28|TRBD2|NA|TRBJ2-1
TGTGCCAGCACCTTGGGACTAGCGGTTTACAATGAGCAGTTCTTC
CASTLGLAVYNEQFF
>TRBV2|NA|NA|TRBJ2-1
TGTGCCAGCAGCTATTTCGATGAGCAGTTCTTC
CASSYFDEQFF
>TRBV7-6|TRBD2|NA|TRBJ2-1
TGTGCCAGCAGTTCGCCTAGCGGAGCAAGCTCCTACAATGAGCAGTTCTTC
CASSSPSGASSYNEQFF
>TRBV20-1|TRBD1|NA|TRBJ1-2
TGCAGTGCTAGTGAACCGGGACAGCCTTCCTATGGCTACACCTTC
CSASEPGQPSYGYTF
>TRBV18|NA|NA|TRBJ2-1
TGTGCCAGCTCACCAGCGACTAACCCCCTCCTAAGAAATGAGCAGTTCTTC
CASSPATNPLLRNEQFF